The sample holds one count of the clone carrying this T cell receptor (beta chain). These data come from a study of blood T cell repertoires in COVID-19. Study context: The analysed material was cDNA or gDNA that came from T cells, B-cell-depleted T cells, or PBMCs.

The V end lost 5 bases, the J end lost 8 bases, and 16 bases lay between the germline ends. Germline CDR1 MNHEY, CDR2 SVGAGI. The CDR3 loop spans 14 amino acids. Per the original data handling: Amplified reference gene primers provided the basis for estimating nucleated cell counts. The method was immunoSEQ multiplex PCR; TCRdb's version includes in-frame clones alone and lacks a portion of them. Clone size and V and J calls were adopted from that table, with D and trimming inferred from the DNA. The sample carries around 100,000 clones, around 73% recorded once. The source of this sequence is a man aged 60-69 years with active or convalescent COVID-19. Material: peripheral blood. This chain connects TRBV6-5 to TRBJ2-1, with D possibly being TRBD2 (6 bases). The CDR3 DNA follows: TGTGCCAGCAGTCCCCCAGGGAGGTGGGATGAGCAGTTCTTC. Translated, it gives CASSPPGRWDEQFF.